This is a list of T cell receptor beta chains from one sample in a study of CD8 T cells in Susac syndrome. TCRdb redid the calling of the immunoSEQ multiplex PCR reads with MiXCR, one entry per CDR3 protein. This table has some 80,000 distinct CDR3 sequences, over 90% appearing once. The sample was CD8+ T cells from PBMCs. Receptors originate from a human donor in good health. The CDR3 runs from the conserved cysteine through the conserved F or W. A D gene is named only where the DNA matches it firmly. Only part of the rows carry a size: once, few, many, or a class if the clone is expanded.

clone_size: NA; v_call: TRBV28; j_call: TRBJ2-1; d_call: NA; cdr3_nt: TGTGCCAGCCTCCCGGTCTCTAGAGACAATGAGCAGTTCTTC; cdr3_aa: CASLPVSRDNEQFF
clone_size: NA; v_call: TRBV9; j_call: TRBJ1-4; d_call: NA; cdr3_nt: TGTGCCAGCAGCGTAAGCAGGGAGGATGGAAAACTGTTTTTT; cdr3_aa: CASSVSREDGKLFF
clone_size: NA; v_call: TRBV9; j_call: TRBJ1-3; d_call: NA; cdr3_nt: TGTGCCAGCAGCCCGACCCCTCCAGGCTCTGGAAACACCATATATTTT; cdr3_aa: CASSPTPPGSGNTIYF
clone_size: once; v_call: TRBV7-9; j_call: TRBJ1-5; d_call: NA; cdr3_nt: TGTGCCAGCAGCCCGCCCCGTGATCAGCCCCAGCATTTT; cdr3_aa: CASSPPRDQPQHF
clone_size: NA; v_call: TRBV7-9; j_call: TRBJ2-5; d_call: TRBD1; cdr3_nt: TGTGCCAGCAGCCGGGACAGGGCCCAAGAGACCCAGTACTTC; cdr3_aa: CASSRDRAQETQYF
clone_size: NA; v_call: TRBV20-1; j_call: TRBJ2-2; d_call: TRBD2; cdr3_nt: TGCAGTGCGGGACTAGCGAGTAACACCGGGGAGCTGTTTTTT; cdr3_aa: CSAGLASNTGELFF
clone_size: NA; v_call: TRBV12-3/TRBV12-4; j_call: TRBJ2-1; d_call: NA; cdr3_nt: TGTGCCAGCAGTTTAGAGGGGAGTGCAGCGTACAATGAGCAGTTCTTC; cdr3_aa: CASSLEGSAAYNEQFF
clone_size: NA; v_call: TRBV29-1; j_call: TRBJ1-2; d_call: NA; cdr3_nt: TGCAGCGTTGAAGCCGACCTCTATGGCTACACCTTC; cdr3_aa: CSVEADLYGYTF
clone_size: NA; v_call: TRBV20-1; j_call: TRBJ1-5; d_call: TRBD1; cdr3_nt: TGCAGTGCTAGAGAGAAGGGACAGGGGACCTTTCAGCCCCAGCATTTT; cdr3_aa: CSAREKGQGTFQPQHF
clone_size: NA; v_call: TRBV6-5; j_call: TRBJ2-1; d_call: TRBD1; cdr3_nt: TGTGCCAGCAGTTACCTCCCCCCCGACCGGGACAGGGGATATGAGCAGTTCTTC; cdr3_aa: CASSYLPPDRDRGYEQFF
clone_size: once; v_call: TRBV13; j_call: TRBJ1-2; d_call: NA; cdr3_nt: TGTGCCAGCAGCCCAGGCAGGCTAGTTGGAAGTCGGGGCTACACCTTC; cdr3_aa: CASSPGRLVGSRGYTF
clone_size: NA; v_call: TRBV14; j_call: TRBJ2-7; d_call: NA; cdr3_nt: TGTGCCAGCAGCCGAAGGGCACAGACCTACGAGCAGTACTTC; cdr3_aa: CASSRRAQTYEQYF
clone_size: few; v_call: TRBV4-1; j_call: TRBJ1-5; d_call: NA; cdr3_nt: TGCGCCAGCAGCCAAGATTCAGGGGCCGATCAGCCCCAGCATTTT; cdr3_aa: CASSQDSGADQPQHF
clone_size: NA; v_call: TRBV28; j_call: TRBJ1-2; d_call: TRBD1; cdr3_nt: TGTGCCAGCACCCCGGACAGGGGGAATGGCTACACCTTC; cdr3_aa: CASTPDRGNGYTF
clone_size: few; v_call: TRBV19; j_call: TRBJ1-1; d_call: TRBD1; cdr3_nt: TGTGCCAGTAGTAGACGGACAGGGACTGAAGCTTTCTTT; cdr3_aa: CASSRRTGTEAFF
clone_size: NA; v_call: TRBV28; j_call: TRBJ1-1; d_call: NA; cdr3_nt: TGTGCCAGCAGTCATACCCTGGTTTTCTCCACAATGAACACTGAAGCTTTCTTT; cdr3_aa: CASSHTLVFSTMNTEAFF
clone_size: NA; v_call: TRBV13; j_call: TRBJ2-7; d_call: NA; cdr3_nt: TGTGCCAGCAGCTTGGAACAGGGCTACGAGCAGTACTTC; cdr3_aa: CASSLEQGYEQYF
clone_size: NA; v_call: TRBV19; j_call: TRBJ2-1; d_call: NA; cdr3_nt: TGTGCCAGTAGGGCAGGGAATTACAATGAGCAGTTCTTC; cdr3_aa: CASRAGNYNEQFF
clone_size: NA; v_call: TRBV27; j_call: TRBJ2-1; d_call: NA; cdr3_nt: TGTGCCAGCAGTTTGTCTGCCTACAATGAGCAGTTCTTC; cdr3_aa: CASSLSAYNEQFF
clone_size: NA; v_call: TRBV27; j_call: TRBJ1-5; d_call: NA; cdr3_nt: TGTGCCAGCAGTTTAATAGGGGATAGCAATCAGCCCCAGCATTTT; cdr3_aa: CASSLIGDSNQPQHF
clone_size: NA; v_call: TRBV20-1; j_call: TRBJ1-4; d_call: NA; cdr3_nt: TGCAGTGCTAGAGAGGGTGCGGAAGGGAGGACAAATGAAAAACTGTTTTTT; cdr3_aa: CSAREGAEGRTNEKLFF
clone_size: NA; v_call: TRBV18; j_call: TRBJ2-5; d_call: NA; cdr3_nt: TGTGCCAGCTCACCGGGCCGGGAGACCCAGTACTTC; cdr3_aa: CASSPGRETQYF
clone_size: once; v_call: TRBV4-1; j_call: TRBJ2-1; d_call: NA; cdr3_nt: TGCGCCAGCAGCCAAGAAAACCACATATATCCCATCAATGAGCAGTTCTTC; cdr3_aa: CASSQENHIYPINEQFF
clone_size: NA; v_call: TRBV7-9; j_call: TRBJ1-3; d_call: NA; cdr3_nt: TGTGCCAGCAGCTTACACGGATCCTCCTCTGGAAACACCATATATTTT; cdr3_aa: CASSLHGSSSGNTIYF
clone_size: NA; v_call: TRBV28; j_call: TRBJ2-5; d_call: NA; cdr3_nt: TGTGCCAGCAGTTTACCCCCTCTAGCCTCTTACCAAGAGACCCAGTACTTC; cdr3_aa: CASSLPPLASYQETQYF
clone_size: NA; v_call: TRBV7-9; j_call: TRBJ1-2; d_call: NA; cdr3_nt: TGTGCCAGCGGCCGGACGGATGGCTACACCTTC; cdr3_aa: CASGRTDGYTF
clone_size: NA; v_call: TRBV12-3/TRBV12-4; j_call: TRBJ1-2; d_call: TRBD1; cdr3_nt: TGTGCCAGCACCCTGACAGGGCACTATGGCTACACCTTC; cdr3_aa: CASTLTGHYGYTF
clone_size: NA; v_call: TRBV9; j_call: TRBJ1-5; d_call: TRBD1; cdr3_nt: TGTGCCAGCAGCTTACATGGACAGGGGAGGCTGCCCCAGCATTTT; cdr3_aa: CASSLHGQGRLPQHF
clone_size: NA; v_call: TRBV6-2/TRBV6-3; j_call: TRBJ1-1; d_call: NA; cdr3_nt: TGTGCCAGCAGTCTCACAGGAGGCCTGTTCACTGAAGCTTTCTTT; cdr3_aa: CASSLTGGLFTEAFF
clone_size: NA; v_call: TRBV12-3/TRBV12-4; j_call: TRBJ2-5; d_call: NA; cdr3_nt: TGTGCCAGCAGTAAGCCTCTAGGGGTAACTGAGACCCAGTACTTC; cdr3_aa: CASSKPLGVTETQYF
clone_size: once; v_call: TRBV27; j_call: TRBJ2-1; d_call: TRBD2; cdr3_nt: TGTGCCAGCAGTCCGGGACTAGCGTACGGCAATGAGCAGTTCTTC; cdr3_aa: CASSPGLAYGNEQFF
clone_size: NA; v_call: TRBV9; j_call: TRBJ2-1; d_call: NA; cdr3_nt: TGTGCCAGCAGCGTAGATGAGGGAGTTAGTGAGAATGAGCAGTTCTTC; cdr3_aa: CASSVDEGVSENEQFF
clone_size: NA; v_call: TRBV13; j_call: TRBJ2-1; d_call: TRBD1; cdr3_nt: TGTGCCAGCAGGGGACAGGGAGGAGGGTACAATGAGCAGTTCTTC; cdr3_aa: CASRGQGGGYNEQFF
clone_size: NA; v_call: TRBV9; j_call: TRBJ1-1; d_call: NA; cdr3_nt: TGTGCCAGCAGTACCAGCCTCCTAGCTGAAGCTTTCTTT; cdr3_aa: CASSTSLLAEAFF
clone_size: NA; v_call: TRBV4-1; j_call: TRBJ2-3; d_call: NA; cdr3_nt: TGCGCCAGCAGCCGTGATTTGGGGACAGATACGCAGTATTTT; cdr3_aa: CASSRDLGTDTQYF
clone_size: NA; v_call: TRBV16; j_call: TRBJ1-5; d_call: NA; cdr3_nt: TGTGCCAGCAGCCAGGGAGAGAGCAATCAGCCCCAGCATTTT; cdr3_aa: CASSQGESNQPQHF
clone_size: NA; v_call: TRBV7-9; j_call: TRBJ2-5; d_call: TRBD1; cdr3_nt: TGTGCCAGCAGCCACATGCAACTCGGTCAGGACAGGTTTGAGACCCAGTACTTC; cdr3_aa: CASSHMQLGQDRFETQYF
clone_size: NA; v_call: TRBV6-2/TRBV6-3; j_call: TRBJ2-3; d_call: TRBD1; cdr3_nt: TGTGCCAGCAGTTACTCAGGCGGGACAGGGGGCGACTTT; cdr3_aa: CASSYSGGTGGDF
clone_size: NA; v_call: TRBV27; j_call: TRBJ1-2; d_call: NA; cdr3_nt: TGTGCCAGCAGTCCATACACAGGGTCCGGCTACACCTTC; cdr3_aa: CASSPYTGSGYTF
clone_size: once; v_call: TRBV27; j_call: TRBJ2-7; d_call: NA; cdr3_nt: TGTGCCAGCAGTTTATCGAACAGCCGCGCCTACGAGCAGTACTTC; cdr3_aa: CASSLSNSRAYEQYF
clone_size: NA; v_call: TRBV29-1; j_call: TRBJ1-1; d_call: NA; cdr3_nt: TGCAGCGTTGAGGGGTCTCCGGCGAACACTGAAGCTTTCTTT; cdr3_aa: CSVEGSPANTEAFF